Described below is a single T cell receptor beta chain sequence and its context. The sample comes from a study of tumor-infiltrating lymphocytes in primary liver carcinoma. Across the study: Every patient in the cohort had a primary liver carcinoma. That carcinoma was treated by surgical resection. Patients included men and women of 30 to 69 years.

They got blood RNA out of unsorted whole blood and also pulled out germline DNA. CDR3 length: 16 amino acids. CDR1 SGDLS and CDR2 YYNGEE come from the germline V gene. Trimming took 4 bases from V and 0 from J, leaving 16 bases between them. TCR beta cDNA was reverse-transcribed from around 0.55 ug of total RNA. The reaction used a constant-region primer and ProtoScript II reverse transcriptase. Modified slightly, ARM-PCR produced TCR beta libraries over three nested multiplex PCR rounds. It was with TRBV1-TRBV30 forward primers and a C-beta reverse primer that the first two PCR rounds were run, at around 10 cycles each. Using its own MiXCR run on the multiplex PCR reads, TCRdb lists one record per CDR3 protein. The table lists about 320,000 distinct CDR3 sequences, 65% of them singletons.

J is TRBJ1-2 and V is TRBV9; no firm D call. Sequencing was performed on peripheral blood. The receptor was isolated from a middle-aged man with primary liver carcinoma and hepatitis B virus infection. In DNA, the CDR3 is TGTGCCAGCAGCCCCCCTGAACTCTCCCCTAACTATGGCTACACCTTC. Encoded protein: CASSPPELSPNYGYTF.